This T cell receptor (beta chain) was captured by sequencing in a study of T-cell reconstitution after alpha-beta-depleted transplantation in children. Unique molecular identifiers were built into the TCRbeta library. TCRdb ran MiXCR on the PCR reads and lists one entry per CDR3 protein. The sample has 100,000 to 120,000 distinct CDR3 sequences, 5% to 8% seen once. Whole-study findings and limits: T-cell numbers and diversity one year post-transplant derived largely from freshly generated T cells. Surviving thymic progenitors and recipient T cells were the source of high TCRbeta diversity at day 60 in some patients. Several hundred graft clones that had expanded were reportedly the source of alpha-beta T cells about two months after transplant.

This CDR3 has 12 amino acids. Germline-derived CDR1 and CDR2 are SNHLY and FYNNEI. Trimming cost V 3 bases and J 6 bases, with 9 bases left between them. At least ten counts were recorded for this clonotype. Its cognate antigen is unknown. The chain combines TRBV2 with TRBJ2-7, with D possibly matching TRBD1 (5 bases). This receptor was obtained from a male patient aged 2-15 years who had a stem cell transplant for acute lymphoblastic leukemia, so the T cells may come from the graft donor. This sample comprised PBMCs, mostly from graft donor cells, obtained 360 days after TCRalphabeta/CD19-depleted stem cell transplant. The CDR3 loop reads CASSEVGVEQYF. As DNA, the CDR3 is TGTGCCAGCAGTGAGGTAGGGGTCGAGCAGTACTTC.